This TCR beta chain was captured in a study of blood T cell repertoires in COVID-19. Study as a whole: Samples representing acute and convalescent COVID-19 were sourced from the United States, Italy and Spain. PBMCs, B-cell-depleted T cells, or T cells provided the cDNA or gDNA that made up the material.

Authors' data handling: How many nucleated cells were present was estimated from reference gene primer amplification. The assay was immunoSEQ multiplex PCR, and TCRdb's table has in-frame clones only and misses some. The V and J calls and clone size were taken over from that table, and D and trimming were inferred from the DNA. The table lists under 300,000 clones, around 85% of them singletons, with roughly 4.2% in the top ten. From germline, CDR1 is MNHNS and CDR2 SASEGT. The CDR3 is made up of 15 amino acids. With V trimmed by 2 bases and J by 6 bases, 9 bases remained unmatched. The receptor was derived from a middle-aged woman with active or convalescent COVID-19. The sample was peripheral blood. This chain links TRBV6-1 with TRBJ2-7; 8 bases line up with TRBD1. CDR3: CASSEPRTGRGEQYF. Written as DNA, the CDR3 is TGTGCCAGCAGTGAACCGAGGACAGGGAGAGGCGAGCAGTACTTC.